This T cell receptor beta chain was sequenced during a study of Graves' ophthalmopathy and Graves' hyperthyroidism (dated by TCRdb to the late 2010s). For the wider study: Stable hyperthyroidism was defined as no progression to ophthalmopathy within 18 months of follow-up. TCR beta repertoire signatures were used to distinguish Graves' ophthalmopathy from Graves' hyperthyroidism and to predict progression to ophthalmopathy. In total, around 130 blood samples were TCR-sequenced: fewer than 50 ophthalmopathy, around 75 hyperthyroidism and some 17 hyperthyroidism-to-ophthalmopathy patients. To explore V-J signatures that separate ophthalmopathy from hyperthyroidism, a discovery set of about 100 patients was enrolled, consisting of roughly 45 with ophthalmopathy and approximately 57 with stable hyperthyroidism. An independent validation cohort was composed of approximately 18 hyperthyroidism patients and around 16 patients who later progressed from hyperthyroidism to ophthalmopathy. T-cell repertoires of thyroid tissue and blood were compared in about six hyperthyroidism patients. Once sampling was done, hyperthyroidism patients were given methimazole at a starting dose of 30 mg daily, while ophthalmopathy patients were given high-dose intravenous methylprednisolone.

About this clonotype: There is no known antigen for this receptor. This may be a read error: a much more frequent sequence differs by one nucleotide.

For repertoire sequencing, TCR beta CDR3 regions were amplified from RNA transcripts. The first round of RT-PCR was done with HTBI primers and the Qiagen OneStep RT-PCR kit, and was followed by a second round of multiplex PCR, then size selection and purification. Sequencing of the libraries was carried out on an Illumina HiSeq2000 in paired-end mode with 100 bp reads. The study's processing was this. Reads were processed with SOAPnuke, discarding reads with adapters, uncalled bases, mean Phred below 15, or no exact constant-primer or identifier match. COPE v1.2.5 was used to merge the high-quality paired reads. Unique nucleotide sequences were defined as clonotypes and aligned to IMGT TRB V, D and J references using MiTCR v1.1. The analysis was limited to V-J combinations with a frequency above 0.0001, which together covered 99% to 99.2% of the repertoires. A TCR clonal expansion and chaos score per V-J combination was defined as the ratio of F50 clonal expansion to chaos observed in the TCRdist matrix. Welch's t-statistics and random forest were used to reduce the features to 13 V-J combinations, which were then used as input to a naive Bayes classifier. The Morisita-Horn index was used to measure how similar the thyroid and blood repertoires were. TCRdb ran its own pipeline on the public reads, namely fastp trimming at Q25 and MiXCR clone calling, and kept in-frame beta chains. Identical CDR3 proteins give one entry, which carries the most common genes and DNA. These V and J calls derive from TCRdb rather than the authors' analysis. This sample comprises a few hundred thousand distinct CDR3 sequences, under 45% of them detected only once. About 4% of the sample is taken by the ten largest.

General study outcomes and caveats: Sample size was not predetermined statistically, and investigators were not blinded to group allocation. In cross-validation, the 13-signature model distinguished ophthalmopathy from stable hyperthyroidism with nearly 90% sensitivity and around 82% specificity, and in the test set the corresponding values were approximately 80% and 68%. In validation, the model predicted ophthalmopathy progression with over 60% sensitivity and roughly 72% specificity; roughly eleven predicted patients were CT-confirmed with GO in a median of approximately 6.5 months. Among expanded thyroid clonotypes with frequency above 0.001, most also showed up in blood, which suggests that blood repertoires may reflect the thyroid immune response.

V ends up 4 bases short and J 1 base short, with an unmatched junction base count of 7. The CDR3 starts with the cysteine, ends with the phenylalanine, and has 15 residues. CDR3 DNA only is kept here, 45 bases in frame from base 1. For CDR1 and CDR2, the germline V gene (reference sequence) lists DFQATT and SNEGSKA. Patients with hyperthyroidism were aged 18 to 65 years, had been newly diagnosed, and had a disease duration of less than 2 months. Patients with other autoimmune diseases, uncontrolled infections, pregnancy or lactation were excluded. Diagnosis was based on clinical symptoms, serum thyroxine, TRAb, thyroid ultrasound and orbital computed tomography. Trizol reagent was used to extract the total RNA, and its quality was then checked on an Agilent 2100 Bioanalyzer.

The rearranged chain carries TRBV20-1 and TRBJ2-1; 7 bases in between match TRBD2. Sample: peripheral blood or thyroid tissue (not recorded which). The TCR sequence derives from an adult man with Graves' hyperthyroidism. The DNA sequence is TGCAGTGCTACTAGCGGTAAAACATCCTACAATGAGCAGTTCTTC. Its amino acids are CSATSGKTSYNEQFF.